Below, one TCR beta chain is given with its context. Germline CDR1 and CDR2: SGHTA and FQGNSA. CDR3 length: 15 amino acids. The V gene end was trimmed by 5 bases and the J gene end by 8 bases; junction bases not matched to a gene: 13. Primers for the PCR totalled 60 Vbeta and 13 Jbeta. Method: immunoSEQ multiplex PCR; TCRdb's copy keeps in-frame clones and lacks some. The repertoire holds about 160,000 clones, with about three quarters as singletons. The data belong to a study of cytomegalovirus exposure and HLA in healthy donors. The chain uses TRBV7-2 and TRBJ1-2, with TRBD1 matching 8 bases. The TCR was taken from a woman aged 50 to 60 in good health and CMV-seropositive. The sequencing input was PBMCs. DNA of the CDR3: TGTGCCAGCAGCCCCCAGACAGGGGAGGCTGCCGGCTACACCTTC. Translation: CASSPQTGEAAGYTF. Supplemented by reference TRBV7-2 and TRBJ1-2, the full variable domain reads GAGVSQSPSNKVTEKGKDVELRCDPISGHTALYWYRQSLGQGLEFLIYFQGNSAPDKSGLPSDRFSAERTGGSVSTLTIQRTQQEDSAVYLCASSPQTGEAAGYTFGSGTRLTVV.